The TCR beta chain described here comes from a study of cytomegalovirus exposure and HLA in healthy donors. On the study more broadly: Prior work identified around 110 million unique TCR beta sequences in 150 million to 200 million T cells. Study outcomes and limitations: Near-uniform donor sequencing depth was presumed by presence/absence analyses. The authors later linked a missense DCLRE1C variant to TCR beta V- and J-gene trimming.

Per the germline V gene, CDR1 is GTSNPN and CDR2 is SVGIG (reference sequence). The V end lost 0 bases, the J end lost 4 bases, and 9 bases lay between the germline ends. The CDR3 runs 13 residues. A multiplex PCR was run with 60 Vbeta primers and 13 Jbeta primers. Repertoires were generated with immunoSEQ multiplex PCR, while TCRdb's copy carries only in-frame clones and drops some. The top ten clones hold around 6% of a sample with fewer than 100,000 clones, 75% to 80% of them seen once. A note on this clone: Its antigen is undetermined.

There were likely unrecorded immune exposures, though donors were nominally healthy when sampled. The chain joins TRBV30 to TRBJ1-2, with D possibly TRBD1 on 6 matching bases. The sample taken for sequencing was PBMCs. The clonotype was recovered from a female donor in good health and CMV-seronegative. CDR3 bases: TGTGCCTGGAGTGTACAGGGCATCTATGGCTACACCTTC. It yields the protein CAWSVQGIYGYTF.